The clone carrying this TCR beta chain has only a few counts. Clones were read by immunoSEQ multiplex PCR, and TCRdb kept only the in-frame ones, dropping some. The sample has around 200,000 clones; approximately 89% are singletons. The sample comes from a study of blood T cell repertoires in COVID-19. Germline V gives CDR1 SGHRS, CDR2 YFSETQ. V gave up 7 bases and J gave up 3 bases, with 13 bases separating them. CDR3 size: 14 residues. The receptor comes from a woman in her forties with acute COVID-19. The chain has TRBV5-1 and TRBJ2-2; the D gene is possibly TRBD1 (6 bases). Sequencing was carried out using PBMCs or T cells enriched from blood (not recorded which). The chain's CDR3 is CASGGQGYTGELFF. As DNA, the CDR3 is TGCGCCAGCGGTGGGCAGGGGTACACCGGGGAGCTGTTTTTT.